This T cell receptor (beta chain) was sequenced for a study of T cell clonality in common variable immunodeficiency. Study results and caveats: Fewer deletions and N-nucleotide insertions were reportedly seen in common variable immunodeficiency TCR beta sequences.

This clone was observed a few times. Its target is not known. The CDR3 is cut off 3 residues early in the read; its end comes from the germline J gene. The CDR3 extends over 17 amino acids. Germline CDR1 MNHEY, CDR2 SVGEGT. J lost 4 bases, V lost 2 bases, and 9 bases had no gene match. Profiled with immunoSEQ multiplex PCR; TCRdb holds only in-frame clones, not every one. Recorded here are more than 20,000 clones, none singletons. The rearrangement links TRBV6-2 or TRBV6-3 to TRBJ2-7; 12 bases line up with TRBD2. The TCR sequence derives from a human donor with common variable immunodeficiency. Sequenced sample: peripheral blood mononuclear cells. CDR3 DNA, as far as it was read: TGTGCCAGCAGTTACAGCCCGCAACTAGCGGGAGGTTACGAG. It is translated as CASSYSPQLAGGYE. Given in full, the CDR3 is CASSYSPQLAGGYEQYF.